The 2 T cell receptor beta chains listed next were all sequenced from one sample in a study of identical twins. TCRdb reprocessed the 5' RACE reads via MiXCR and lists one record per CDR3 protein. The table lists 1.5 million to 2 million distinct CDR3 sequences, 25% to 35% of them singletons. The sample was cord blood. These receptors all come from a newborn girl in good health.

CDR3 region: CSARRQETLMNTEAFF. DNA of the CDR3: TGCAGTGCTAGACGACAGGAGACTCTCATGAACACTGAAGCTTTCTTT. The chain recombines TRBV20-1 with TRBJ1-1; TRBD1 might be the D (6 bases). Per the germline V gene, CDR1 is DFQATT and CDR2 is SNEGSKA (reference sequence). The CDR3 sequence is 16 residues long. Trimming left V 2 bases short and J 0 bases short, with 16 bases between.

This sequence joins TRBV7-8 and TRBJ1-1; 8 bases align to TRBD1. Per the germline V gene, CDR1 is SGHVS and CDR2 is FQNEAQ. The CDR3 contains 14 residues. Trimming at V came to 5 bases and at J to 3 bases, leaving 5 bases not matched to a gene. The CDR3: CASSKYRGDTEAFF. CDR3 in DNA: TGTGCCAGCAGCAAATACAGGGGGGACACTGAAGCTTTCTTT.